The 24 T cell receptor beta chains given below trace back to one sample, sequenced in a study of T cell repertoires in cytomegalovirus infection. TCRdb fed the reads into MiXCR, producing one record per CDR3 protein. Here the sample spans 450,000 to 600,000 distinct CDR3 sequences, approximately 10% being singletons. The sequenced sample consisted of PBMCs. Receptors were obtained from a human donor in good health (CMV status not recorded). Some clones in this sample may be carry-over from other donors' samples.

V usage is TRBV20-1 and J usage is TRBJ2-7; the match to TRBD2 covers 10 bases. The germline CDR1 and CDR2 sequences are DFQATT and SNEGSKA (reference sequence). The CDR3 consists of 13 residues. Losses at the gene ends were 5 bases for V and 2 bases for J; bases not matched to a gene: 3. CDR3 sequence reads: CSALAGDTYEQYF. Written as DNA, the CDR3 is TGCAGTGCTCTAGCGGGAGACACCTACGAGCAGTACTTC.

The chain employs TRBV28 and TRBJ2-1; D may be TRBD2 (6 bases). Per the germline V gene, CDR1 is MDHEN and CDR2 is SYDVKM. V was cut by 7 bases and J by 6 bases, with 22 bases left in between. The CDR3 has 16 amino acids. The CDR3 DNA follows: TGTGCCAGCATTTCCGGTCTAGGAGGGGTCTTCAATGAGCAGTTCTTC. Translation: CASISGLGGVFNEQFF.

This clonotype was counted at least ten times. The V call is TRBV7-9, the J call TRBJ2-7, with 7 bases lining up with TRBD2. CDR3 size: 15 residues. The ends lost 1 base at V and 0 bases at J; junction bases unmatched: 3. Germline V CDR1 and CDR2: SEHNR, FQNEAQ (reference sequence). CDR3 protein: CASSLVGGNSYEQYF. For the CDR3, the DNA is TGTGCCAGCAGCTTAGTCGGGGGGAACTCCTACGAGCAGTACTTC.

This clonotype was recorded at least ten times. The chain couples TRBV7-2 to TRBJ2-2; D possibly corresponds to TRBD2 (5 bases). The V end lost 5 bases, the J end lost 8 bases, and 15 bases lay between the germline ends. The CDR3 spans 14 residues. Germline lookup yields CDR1 SGHTA and CDR2 FQGNSA. This CDR3 is CASSPSSQQGELFF. The CDR3 nucleotides read TGTGCCAGCAGCCCTAGCTCCCAGCAAGGGGAGCTGTTTTTT.

Concerning this clonotype itself: A much larger clone lies a single base off, so this may be a read error. J is TRBJ2-7 and V is TRBV14; D unresolved. Trimming cost V 3 bases and J 5 bases, with 17 bases left between them. Germline values: CDR1 SGHDN, CDR2 FVKESK. This CDR3 spans 15 amino acids. The CDR3 loop is CASSQETTSRDEQYF. The CDR3 DNA reads as TGTGCCAGCAGCCAGGAGACCACCTCAAGGGACGAGCAGTACTTC.

The CDR3 loop is CATSETGGLFFGTEAFF. As DNA, the CDR3 is TGTGCCACCAGTGAAACAGGGGGCCTATTTTTCGGCACTGAAGCTTTCTTT. The V and J genes are TRBV24-1 and TRBJ1-1; TRBD1 matches at 9 bases. The CDR3 has 17 residues. Germline CDR1 is KGHDR and CDR2 is SFDVKD. The V segment lost 4 bases and the J segment 4 bases; nucleotides outside the gene matches: 12.

This clonotype occurred many times. V and J are TRBV28 and TRBJ1-2, with 9 bases fitting TRBD1. Germline V gives CDR1 MDHEN, CDR2 SYDVKM. The length of the CDR3 is 13 residues. After removal of 5 bases from V and 10 bases from J, the junction contained 8 bases not matched to a gene. CDR3 sequence: CASSPPDRGVYTF. The CDR3 DNA is TGTGCCAGCAGTCCCCCGGACAGGGGAGTCTACACCTTC.

The chain employs TRBV7-9 and TRBJ2-2; D call uncertain. Germline V gene sequence: CDR1 SEHNR, CDR2 FQNEAQ (reference sequence). Trimming pared 0 bases from V and 7 bases from J, leaving 18 bases between. This CDR3 is 17 amino acids long. The CDR3 spells CASSLATPITESGELFF. Written as DNA, the CDR3 is TGTGCCAGCAGCTTAGCGACCCCAATTACCGAAAGCGGGGAGCTGTTTTTT.

This clonotype showed up many times. The chain employs TRBV14 and TRBJ2-3; D is ambiguous. The CDR3 runs to 15 residues. Germline V gives CDR1 SGHDN, CDR2 FVKESK. V was pared by 2 bases and J by 0 bases, with 9 bases between. The CDR3 DNA follows: TGTGCCAGCAGCCAAATCCGTGGGAGCACAGATACGCAGTATTTT. This encodes CASSQIRGSTDTQYF.

This clonotype was seen a few times. J is TRBJ2-3 and V is TRBV19, with TRBD1 identical over 9 bases. The CDR3 runs to 13 residues. In germline, CDR1 is LNHDA, CDR2 SQIVND (reference sequence). J gave up 5 bases and V 9 bases, and 6 bases lay outside the gene matches. The DNA of the CDR3 is TGTGCCAGCCTGGGACAGGGCAAAGATACGCAGTATTTT. This encodes CASLGQGKDTQYF.

The chain recombines TRBV28 with TRBJ2-1, with 9 bases identical to TRBD2. Germline V CDR1 and CDR2: MDHEN, SYDVKM. Trimming took 7 bases from V and 6 from J; bases not matched to a gene: 10. The CDR3 has 15 residues. CDR3 residues: CASIGAGGVGNEQFF. CDR3 in DNA: TGTGCCAGCATAGGCGCGGGAGGGGTAGGCAATGAGCAGTTCTTC.

This chain connects TRBV19 to TRBJ2-1; D is perhaps TRBD2 (5 bases). Trimming took off 7 bases at V and 6 bases at J, with 22 bases between the two ends. CDR1 and CDR2 (germline): LNHDA, SQIVND (reference sequence). This CDR3 is 16 amino acids long. CDR3 in DNA: TGTGCCAGTACCACCCATGGGCGGGCCCGGGGCAATGAGCAGTTCTTC. It yields the protein CASTTHGRARGNEQFF. The full variable domain, rest sourced from reference TRBV19 and TRBJ2-1, is DGGITQSPKYLFRKEGQNVTLSCEQNLNHDAMYWYRQDPGQGLRLIYYSQIVNDFQKGDIAEGYSVSREKKESFPLTVTSAQKNPTAFYLCASTTHGRARGNEQFFGPGTRLTVL.

The chain is built from TRBV6-1 and TRBJ1-6, with no clear D. Germline lookup yields CDR1 MNHNS and CDR2 SASEGT. With 4 bases removed from V and 7 bases from J, the gap between germline ends came to 11 bases. The length of the CDR3 is 14 residues. The CDR3 DNA reads as TGTGCCAGCAGTGGATGGGGAGAGAATTCACCCCTCCACTTT. This encodes CASSGWGENSPLHF.

This clonotype was counted many times. The V and J genes are TRBV6-1 and TRBJ2-7, with 11 bases fitting TRBD2. Germline CDR1 and CDR2: MNHNS and SASEGT. J lost 7 bases, V lost 10 bases, and 15 bases had no gene match. The CDR3 runs 15 residues. In DNA, the CDR3 is TGTGCCACCGGCGAGACTAGCGGGGTTTTGGGGGAGCAGTACTTC. This encodes CATGETSGVLGEQYF.

This clonotype has more than one count but fewer than ten. The chain employs TRBV10-3 and TRBJ1-1; 7 positions agree with TRBD1. This CDR3 is built from 15 residues. Germline CDR1 is ENHRY and CDR2 is SYGVKD. The ends lost 6 bases at V and 0 bases at J; junction bases unmatched: 7. The CDR3 DNA follows: TGTGCCATCAGACGACAGGGTGGTATGAACACTGAAGCTTTCTTT. Protein sequence: CAIRRQGGMNTEAFF.

The chain has TRBV6-5 and TRBJ2-1; 10 nucleotides agree with TRBD1. V was pared by 0 bases and J by 11 bases, with 7 bases of the junction left unmatched. The length of the CDR3 is 15 residues. The germline V gene encodes CDR1 MNHEY and CDR2 SVGAGI. The CDR3: CASSYSGTGEYQQFF. DNA of the CDR3: TGTGCCAGCAGTTACTCCGGGACAGGGGAGTATCAGCAGTTCTTC.

This clonotype was seen at least ten times. The chain couples TRBV19 to TRBJ2-2; maybe TRBD2 (5 bases). CDR3 length: 14 residues. Germline V gives CDR1 LNHDA, CDR2 SQIVND (reference sequence). V lost 7 bases and J lost 1, with 10 bases in between. CDR3: CASKRIQNTGELFF. CDR3 DNA sequence: TGTGCCAGTAAGCGGATACAGAACACCGGGGAGCTGTTTTTT.

This clonotype was counted ten times or more. The chain has TRBV29-1 and TRBJ1-1; D perhaps matches TRBD1 (5 bases). This CDR3 has 12 residues. Trimming cost V 7 bases and J 6 bases, with 15 bases left between them. Germline V CDR1 and CDR2: SQVTM, ANQGSEA. CDR3 DNA: TGCAGCGGATCTACAGGAGTCGCTGAAGCTTTCTTT. It codes for CSGSTGVAEAFF.

The chain employs TRBV5-4 and TRBJ1-2; 11 nucleotides line up with TRBD1. The germline CDR1 and CDR2 sequences are SGHNT and YYREEE (reference sequence). The ends lost 4 bases at V and 5 bases at J; junction bases unmatched: 10. The CDR3 length is 16 residues. The CDR3 reads CASSPGGTGGNYGYTF. The CDR3 DNA reads TGTGCCAGCAGCCCGGGGGGGACAGGGGGTAATTATGGCTACACCTTC.

This clonotype was picked up many times. The chain is built from TRBV25-1 and TRBJ2-1, with D possibly being TRBD1 (5 bases). The V and J ends lost 4 bases and 8 bases respectively, with 15 bases between them. The CDR3 has 14 amino acids. The germline V gene encodes CDR1 MGHDK and CDR2 SYGVNS. The CDR3 bases are TGTGCCAGCAGTGCGAGACAGCCTATGGATGAGCAGTTCTTC. The encoded protein is CASSARQPMDEQFF.

This clonotype showed up just a few times. The rearrangement joins TRBV20-1 to TRBJ2-2; D is unclear. CDR3 size: 13 residues. V lost 5 bases to trimming and J lost 5 bases, with 12 bases between them. CDR1 DFQATT and CDR2 SNEGSKA come from the germline V gene (reference sequence). CDR3: CSALNTRTGELFF. Here the CDR3 DNA reads TGCAGTGCTCTAAATACACGAACCGGGGAGCTGTTTTTT.

This clonotype has at least ten counts. The rearrangement joins TRBV5-6 to TRBJ1-5; D is perhaps TRBD1 (5 bases). The germline V gene has CDR1 SGHDT and CDR2 YYEEEE. The CDR3 sequence is 16 residues long. Trimming stripped 2 bases from V and 1 base from J, with 13 bases between. For the CDR3, the DNA is TGTGCCAGCAGCTTTCTCCGGGACCGCAGCAATCAGCCCCAGCATTTT. Translating gives CASSFLRDRSNQPQHF.

This chain connects TRBV12-5 to TRBJ2-5; D tentatively fits TRBD1 or TRBD2 (5 bases each). The CDR3 is 14 residues long. Trimming removed 4 bases at V and 5 bases at J, with 14 bases between. Germline values: CDR1 LGHNT, CDR2 FRNRAP. The CDR3 loop reads CASGSGALEETQYF. In nucleotides, the CDR3 is TGTGCTAGTGGTTCCGGGGCTTTGGAGGAGACCCAGTACTTC.

In this sample, this clonotype turned up many times. The genes are TRBV28 and TRBJ2-5; D unclear. Trimming pared 3 bases from V and 3 bases from J, leaving 8 bases between. The length of the CDR3 is 13 residues. Germline CDR1 and CDR2: MDHEN and SYDVKM. DNA for the CDR3: TGTGCCAGCAGTTTCTACAGCAAAGAGACCCAGTACTTC. This codes for CASSFYSKETQYF.